Below, one T cell receptor beta chain is given with its context. This sample is drawn from a study of cytotoxic CD8 clonotypes in ibrutinib-treated CLL. The method was immunoSEQ multiplex PCR; TCRdb's version includes in-frame clones alone and lacks a portion of them. The sample gives approximately 50,000 clones, roughly 49% of which show up once; more than 20% is in the top ten. This clonotype originated in a human donor with chronic lymphocytic leukemia. Specimen: PBMCs, collected at disease progression, from a patient treated with ibrutinib.

The CDR3 bases are TGTGCCAGTAGTTCAAAGACTAGCGGTAGCTCCTACGAGCAGTACTTC. The encoded protein is CASSSKTSGSSYEQYF. The chain is built from TRBV19 and TRBJ2-7; 9 bases align to TRBD2. Germline lookup yields CDR1 LNHDA and CDR2 SQIVND (reference sequence). The CDR3 spans 16 residues. The trim removed 5 bases at V and 0 bases at J, leaving 8 bases unmatched.